This TCR beta chain came from a study of blood T cell repertoires in COVID-19. About the research overall: Researchers got acute and convalescent COVID-19 samples from the United States, Italy and Spain.

Here immunoSEQ multiplex PCR was the method, and the copy in TCRdb shows in-frame clones only, minus some. The table has some 46,000 clones, 88% seen once. The V and J ends lost 6 bases and 0 bases respectively, with 8 bases between them. Germline loops: CDR1 LNHDA, CDR2 SQIVND (reference sequence). The CDR3 has 14 residues. This rearrangement joins TRBV19 to TRBJ1-4; D is uncertain. Input material: peripheral blood. This sequence was found in a man between 45 and 60 years old with acute or convalescent COVID-19. For the CDR3, the DNA is TGTGCCAGTAGCACAGCCTCAACTAATGAAAAACTGTTTTTT. Amino acid sequence: CASSTASTNEKLFF.